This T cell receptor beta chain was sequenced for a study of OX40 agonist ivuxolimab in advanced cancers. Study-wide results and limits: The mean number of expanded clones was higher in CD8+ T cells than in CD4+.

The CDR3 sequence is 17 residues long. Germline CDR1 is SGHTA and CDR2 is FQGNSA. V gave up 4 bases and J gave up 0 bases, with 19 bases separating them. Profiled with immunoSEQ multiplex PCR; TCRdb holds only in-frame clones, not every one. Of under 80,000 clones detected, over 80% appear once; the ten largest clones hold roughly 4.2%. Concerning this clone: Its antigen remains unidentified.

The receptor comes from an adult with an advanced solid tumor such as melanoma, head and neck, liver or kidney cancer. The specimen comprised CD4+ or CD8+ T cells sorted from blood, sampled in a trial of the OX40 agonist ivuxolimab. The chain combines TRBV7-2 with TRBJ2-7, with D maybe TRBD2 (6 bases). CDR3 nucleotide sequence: TGTGCCAGCAGCTCCCTGCCCGGGTTTAGCGGCTCCTACGAGCAGTACTTC. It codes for CASSSLPGFSGSYEQYF.